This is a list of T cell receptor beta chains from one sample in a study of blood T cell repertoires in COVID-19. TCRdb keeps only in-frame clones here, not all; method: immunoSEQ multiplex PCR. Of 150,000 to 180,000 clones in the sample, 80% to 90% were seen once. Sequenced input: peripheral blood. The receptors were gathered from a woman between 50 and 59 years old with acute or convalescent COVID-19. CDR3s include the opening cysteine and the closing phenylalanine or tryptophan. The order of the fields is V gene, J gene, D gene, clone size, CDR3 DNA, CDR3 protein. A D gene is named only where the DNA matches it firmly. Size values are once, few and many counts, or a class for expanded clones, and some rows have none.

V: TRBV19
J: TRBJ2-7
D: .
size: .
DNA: TGTGCCAGTAGTTTCTTAGAGGGTGAGCAGTACTTC
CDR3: CASSFLEGEQYF

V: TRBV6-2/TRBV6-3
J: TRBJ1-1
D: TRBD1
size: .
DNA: TGTGCCAGCAGTAAGCTTCGGACAGGGATCATGAACACTGAAGCTTTCTTT
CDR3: CASSKLRTGIMNTEAFF

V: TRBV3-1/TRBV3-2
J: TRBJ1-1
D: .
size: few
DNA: TGTGCCAGCAGCCGCGGGGGAAACACTGAAGCTTTCTTT
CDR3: CASSRGGNTEAFF

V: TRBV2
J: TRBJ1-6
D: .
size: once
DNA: TGTGCCAGCAGATTAACTACAGGATTTAATTCACCCCTCCACTTT
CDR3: CASRLTTGFNSPLHF

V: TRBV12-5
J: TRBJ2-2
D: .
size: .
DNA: TGTGCTAGTGGTTTGGAAGGGGTCGGGGAGCTGTTTTTT
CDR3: CASGLEGVGELFF

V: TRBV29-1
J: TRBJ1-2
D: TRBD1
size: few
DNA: TGCAGCGTTAGGACAGGGGATGACTATGGCTACACCTTC
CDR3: CSVRTGDDYGYTF

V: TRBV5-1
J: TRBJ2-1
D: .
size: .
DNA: TGCGCCAGCAGCTTGGACAGAGCCTACAATGAGCAGTTCTTC
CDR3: CASSLDRAYNEQFF

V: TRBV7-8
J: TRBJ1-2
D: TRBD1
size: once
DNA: TGTGCCAGCAGTTTCACGACAGGGGGCAGGGACTATGGCTACACCTTC
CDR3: CASSFTTGGRDYGYTF

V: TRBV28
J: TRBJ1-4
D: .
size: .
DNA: TGTGCCAGCAGTTTACACGGGATTGCAACTAATGAAAAACTGTTTTTT
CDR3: CASSLHGIATNEKLFF

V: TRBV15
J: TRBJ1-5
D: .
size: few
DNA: TGTGCCAGCCAACAGGGTAGCAATCAGCCCCAGCATTTT
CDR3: CASQQGSNQPQHF

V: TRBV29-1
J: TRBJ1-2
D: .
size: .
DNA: TGCAGCGTTGTGGGAGGCGACCTCGGTAGAGGCTACACCTTC
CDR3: CSVVGGDLGRGYTF

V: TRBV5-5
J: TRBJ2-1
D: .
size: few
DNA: TGTGCCAGCAGCTTGGACAGGGTCAATGAGCAGTTCTTC
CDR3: CASSLDRVNEQFF

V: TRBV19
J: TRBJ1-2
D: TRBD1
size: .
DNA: TGTGCCAGCCGAGGGGGCCGAAATGGCTACACCTTC
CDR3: CASRGGRNGYTF

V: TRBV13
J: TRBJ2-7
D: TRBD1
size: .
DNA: TGTGCCAGCAGCCCGGGGACAGGGGGCGTCACTTACGAGCAGTACTTC
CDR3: CASSPGTGGVTYEQYF

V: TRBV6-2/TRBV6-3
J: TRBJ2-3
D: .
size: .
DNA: TGTGCCAGCAGTCGGCTAGCCTCCACAGATACGCAGTATTTT
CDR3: CASSRLASTDTQYF

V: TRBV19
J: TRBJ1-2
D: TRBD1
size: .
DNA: TGTGCCAGTAGGCCACAGGGGGCGCGGTACTATGGCTACACCTTC
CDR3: CASRPQGARYYGYTF

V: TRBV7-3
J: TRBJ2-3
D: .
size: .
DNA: TGTGCCAGCAGCTCCCCCCTTGGGAGCGGTTGGCCTTCAGATACGCAGTATTTT
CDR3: CASSSPLGSGWPSDTQYF

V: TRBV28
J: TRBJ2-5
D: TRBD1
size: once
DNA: TGTGCCAGCAGCACCGACGGGACAGCCCAAGAGACCCAGTACTTC
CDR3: CASSTDGTAQETQYF

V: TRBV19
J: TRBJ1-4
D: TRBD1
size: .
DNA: TGTGCCAGTAGTTTCGGGACAGGAGGTTCCGAAAAACTGTTTTTT
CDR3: CASSFGTGGSEKLFF

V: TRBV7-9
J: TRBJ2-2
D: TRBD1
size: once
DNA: TGTGCCAGCAGCAACACCGGGACAGGGGGCAGCGGGGAGCTGTTTTTT
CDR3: CASSNTGTGGSGELFF

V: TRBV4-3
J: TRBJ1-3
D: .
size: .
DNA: TGCGCCAGCAGCCAAGCAAGCGGACAGTTCTACTCTGGAAACACCATATATTTT
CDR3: CASSQASGQFYSGNTIYF

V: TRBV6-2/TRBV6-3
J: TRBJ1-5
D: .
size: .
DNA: TGTGCCAGCAGTTATCTCCGCGGCCTAGGCAATCAGCCCCAGCATTTT
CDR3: CASSYLRGLGNQPQHF

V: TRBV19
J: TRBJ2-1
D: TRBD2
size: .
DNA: TGTGCCAGTAGTGGTTTCCTGGGGGGGTATGAGCAGTTCTTC
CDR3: CASSGFLGGYEQFF

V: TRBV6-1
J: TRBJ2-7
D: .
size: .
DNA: TGTGCCAGCACGGAGGATAACGAGCAGTACTTC
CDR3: CASTEDNEQYF

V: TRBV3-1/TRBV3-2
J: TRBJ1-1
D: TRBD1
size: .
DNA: TGTGCCAGCAGCACAGGGGCCGTTAACACTGAAGCTTTCTTT
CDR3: CASSTGAVNTEAFF

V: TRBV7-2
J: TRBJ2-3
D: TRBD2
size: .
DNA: TGTGCCAGCAGCTTTAGACTAGCGGGGGGGGATACGCAGTATTTT
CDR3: CASSFRLAGGDTQYF

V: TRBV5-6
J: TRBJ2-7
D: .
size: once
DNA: TGTGCCAGCAGCGGGCCAGACGAGCAGTACTTC
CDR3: CASSGPDEQYF

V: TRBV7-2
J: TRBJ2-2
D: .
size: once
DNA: TGTGCCAGCAGCCTCTCGAACACCGGGGAGCTGTTTTTT
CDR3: CASSLSNTGELFF